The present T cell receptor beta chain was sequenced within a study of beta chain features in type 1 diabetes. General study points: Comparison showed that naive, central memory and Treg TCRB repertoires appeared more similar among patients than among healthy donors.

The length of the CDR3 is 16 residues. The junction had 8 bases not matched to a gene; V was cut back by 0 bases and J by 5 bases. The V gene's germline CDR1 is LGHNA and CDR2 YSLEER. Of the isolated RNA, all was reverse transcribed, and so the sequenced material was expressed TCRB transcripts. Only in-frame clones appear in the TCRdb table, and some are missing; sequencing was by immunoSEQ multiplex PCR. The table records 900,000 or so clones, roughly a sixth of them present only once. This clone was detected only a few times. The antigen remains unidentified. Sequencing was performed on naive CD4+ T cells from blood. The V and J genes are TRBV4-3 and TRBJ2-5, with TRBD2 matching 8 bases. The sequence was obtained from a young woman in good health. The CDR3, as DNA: TGCGCCAGCAGCCAAGAGGTCGCGGGAGGCGGTGAGACCCAGTACTTC. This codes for CASSQEVAGGGETQYF.